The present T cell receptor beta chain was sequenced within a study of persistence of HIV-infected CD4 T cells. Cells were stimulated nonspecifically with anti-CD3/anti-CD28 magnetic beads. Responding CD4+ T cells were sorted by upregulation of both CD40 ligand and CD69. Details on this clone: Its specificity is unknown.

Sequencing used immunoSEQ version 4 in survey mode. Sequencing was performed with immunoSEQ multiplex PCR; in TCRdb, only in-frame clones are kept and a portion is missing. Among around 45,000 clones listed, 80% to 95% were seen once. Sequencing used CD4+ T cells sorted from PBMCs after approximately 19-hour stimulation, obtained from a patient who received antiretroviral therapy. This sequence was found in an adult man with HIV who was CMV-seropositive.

CDR3 protein: CASSAIGADTEAFF. The CDR3 DNA reads as TGTGCCAGCTCAGCAATAGGGGCTGACACTGAAGCTTTCTTT. This rearrangement joins TRBV7-9 to TRBJ1-1, with a possible D match to TRBD1 (5 bases). Germline assignment: CDR1 SEHNR and CDR2 FQNEAQ (reference sequence). This CDR3 contains 14 residues. The V and J ends lost 8 bases and 3 bases respectively, with 16 bases between them.